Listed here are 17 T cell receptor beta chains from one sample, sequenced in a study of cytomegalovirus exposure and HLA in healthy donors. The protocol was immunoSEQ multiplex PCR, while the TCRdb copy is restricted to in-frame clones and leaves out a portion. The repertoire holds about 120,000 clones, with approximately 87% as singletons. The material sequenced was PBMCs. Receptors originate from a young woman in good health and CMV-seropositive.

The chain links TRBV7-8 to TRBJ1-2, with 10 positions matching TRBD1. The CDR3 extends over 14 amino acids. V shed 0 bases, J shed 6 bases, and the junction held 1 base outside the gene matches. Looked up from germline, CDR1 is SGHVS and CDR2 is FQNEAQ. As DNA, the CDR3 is TGTGCCAGCAGCTTAGCTGGACAGGGGGATGGCTACACCTTC. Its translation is CASSLAGQGDGYTF. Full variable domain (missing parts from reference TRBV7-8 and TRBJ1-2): GAGVSQSPRYKVAKRGQDVALRCDPISGHVSLFWYQQALGQGPEFLTYFQNEAQLDKSGLPSDRFFAERPEGSVSTLKIQRTQQEDSAVYLCASSLAGQGDGYTFGSGTRLTVV.

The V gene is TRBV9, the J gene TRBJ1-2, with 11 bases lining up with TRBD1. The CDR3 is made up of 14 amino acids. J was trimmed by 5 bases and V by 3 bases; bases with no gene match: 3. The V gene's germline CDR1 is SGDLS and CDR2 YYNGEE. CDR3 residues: CASSGDRGKYGYTF. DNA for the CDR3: TGTGCCAGCAGCGGGGACAGGGGGAAGTATGGCTACACCTTC.

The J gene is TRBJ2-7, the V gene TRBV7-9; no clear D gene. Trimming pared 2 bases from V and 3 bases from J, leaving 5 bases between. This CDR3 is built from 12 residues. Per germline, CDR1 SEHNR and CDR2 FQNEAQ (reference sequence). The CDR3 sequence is CASSLNSYEQYF. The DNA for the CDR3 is TGTGCCAGCAGCTTAAACAGCTACGAGCAGTACTTC.

CDR3 sequence reads: CASSSTWTAENTEAFF. The CDR3 DNA reads TGCGCCAGCAGCTCCACTTGGACAGCTGAGAACACTGAAGCTTTCTTT. V usage is TRBV5-1 and J usage is TRBJ1-1; a weak D match, TRBD1 (6 bases). Germline V gene lookup returns CDR1 SGHRS and CDR2 YFSETQ. V lost 3 bases to trimming and J lost 1 base, with 16 bases between them. This CDR3 spans 16 amino acids.

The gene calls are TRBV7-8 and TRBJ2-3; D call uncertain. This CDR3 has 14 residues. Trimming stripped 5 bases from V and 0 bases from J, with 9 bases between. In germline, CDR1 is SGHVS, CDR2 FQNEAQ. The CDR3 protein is CASSPDTSTDTQYF. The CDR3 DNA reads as TGTGCCAGCAGCCCCGACACAAGCACAGATACGCAGTATTTT.

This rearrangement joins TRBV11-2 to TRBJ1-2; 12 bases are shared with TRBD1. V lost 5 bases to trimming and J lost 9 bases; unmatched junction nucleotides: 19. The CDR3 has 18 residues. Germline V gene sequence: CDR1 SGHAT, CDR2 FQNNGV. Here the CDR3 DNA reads TGTGCCAGCAGCCATGGCTTAGGCCTAGGGACAGGGGGCGGGAGCTACACCTTC. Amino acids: CASSHGLGLGTGGGSYTF.

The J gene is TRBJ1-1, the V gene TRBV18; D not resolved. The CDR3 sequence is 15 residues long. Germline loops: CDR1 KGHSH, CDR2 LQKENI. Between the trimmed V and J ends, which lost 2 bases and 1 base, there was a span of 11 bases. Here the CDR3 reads CASSPIRYPNTEAFF. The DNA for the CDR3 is TGTGCCAGCTCACCAATCCGGTACCCGAACACTGAAGCTTTCTTT.

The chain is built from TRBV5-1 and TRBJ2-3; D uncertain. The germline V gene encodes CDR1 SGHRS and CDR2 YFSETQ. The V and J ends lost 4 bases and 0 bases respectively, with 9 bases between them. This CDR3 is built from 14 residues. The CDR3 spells CASSGGPSTDTQYF. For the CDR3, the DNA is TGCGCCAGCAGCGGCGGCCCAAGCACAGATACGCAGTATTTT.

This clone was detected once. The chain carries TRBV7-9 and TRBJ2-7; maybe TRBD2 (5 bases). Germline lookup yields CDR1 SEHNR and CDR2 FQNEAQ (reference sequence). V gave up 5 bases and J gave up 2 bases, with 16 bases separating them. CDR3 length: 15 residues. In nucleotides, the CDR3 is TGTGCCAGCAGCCAGACCCCCGGAGGAACCTACGAGCAGTACTTC. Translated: CASSQTPGGTYEQYF.

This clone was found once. The CDR3 nucleotides are TGTGCCAGCTCCCCTTGGGACAGGGTTCCCTACGAGCAGTACTTC. It is translated as CASSPWDRVPYEQYF. The chain recombines TRBV27 with TRBJ2-7, with 9 nucleotides matching TRBD1. This CDR3 region has 15 residues. Unmatched junction bases numbered 10, after V lost 8 bases and J lost 2 bases. Germline loops: CDR1 MNHEY, CDR2 SMNVEV (reference sequence).

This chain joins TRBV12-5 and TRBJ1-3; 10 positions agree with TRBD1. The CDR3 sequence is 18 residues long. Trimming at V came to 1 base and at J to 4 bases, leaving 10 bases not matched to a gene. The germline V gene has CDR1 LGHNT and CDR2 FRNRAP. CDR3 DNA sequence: TGTGCTAGTGGTTTGGCAACCTTCGGGACAGGGGACGGAAACACCATATATTTT. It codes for CASGLATFGTGDGNTIYF. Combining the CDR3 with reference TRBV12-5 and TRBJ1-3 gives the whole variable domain DARVTQTPRHKVTEMGQEVTMRCQPILGHNTVFWYRQTMMQGLELLAYFRNRAPLDDSGMPKDRFSAEMPDATLATLKIQPSEPRDSAVYFCASGLATFGTGDGNTIYFGEGSWLTVV.

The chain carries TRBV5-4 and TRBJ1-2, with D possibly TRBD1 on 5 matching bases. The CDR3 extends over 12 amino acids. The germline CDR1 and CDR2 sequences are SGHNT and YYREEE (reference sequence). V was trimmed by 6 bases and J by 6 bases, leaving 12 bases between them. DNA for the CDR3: TGTGCCAGCACCAACCGGGGGGATGGCTACACCTTC. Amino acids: CASTNRGDGYTF.

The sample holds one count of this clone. The DNA of the CDR3 is TGTGCCAGAAGCCTAAAACAGGCGAACACTGAAGCTTTCTTT. Translating gives CARSLKQANTEAFF. This rearrangement joins TRBV5-3 to TRBJ1-1; TRBD1 might be the D (5 bases). TRBV5-3 counts as an open reading frame of uncertain function. The V and J ends lost 4 bases and 1 base respectively, with 11 bases between them. This CDR3 spans 14 amino acids.

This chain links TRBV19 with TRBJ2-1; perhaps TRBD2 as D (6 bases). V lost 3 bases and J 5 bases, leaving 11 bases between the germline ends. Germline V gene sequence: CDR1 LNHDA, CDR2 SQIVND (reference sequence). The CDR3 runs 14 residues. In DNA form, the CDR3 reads TGTGCCAGTAGTATTCTAGCGCCAAACAATGAGCAGTTCTTC. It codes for CASSILAPNNEQFF.

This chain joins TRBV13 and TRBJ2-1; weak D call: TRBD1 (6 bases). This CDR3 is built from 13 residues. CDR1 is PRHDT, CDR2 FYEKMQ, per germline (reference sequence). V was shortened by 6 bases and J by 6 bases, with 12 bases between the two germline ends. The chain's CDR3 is CASSWGPGNEQFF. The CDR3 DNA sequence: TGTGCCAGCAGTTGGGGGCCGGGCAATGAGCAGTTCTTC.

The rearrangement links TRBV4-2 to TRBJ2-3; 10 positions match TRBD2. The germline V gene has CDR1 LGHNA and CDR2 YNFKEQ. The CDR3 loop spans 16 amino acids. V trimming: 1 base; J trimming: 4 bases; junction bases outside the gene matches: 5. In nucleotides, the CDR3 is TGTGCCAGCAGCCAAGTAGTAGCGGGGGGAGCAGATACGCAGTATTTT. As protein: CASSQVVAGGADTQYF.

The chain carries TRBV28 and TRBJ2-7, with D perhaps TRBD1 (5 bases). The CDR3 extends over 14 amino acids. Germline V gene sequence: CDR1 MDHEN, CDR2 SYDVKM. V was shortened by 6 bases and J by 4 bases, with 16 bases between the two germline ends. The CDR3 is CASSSSRVLYEQYF. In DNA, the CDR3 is TGTGCCAGCAGCTCCAGCAGGGTTCTGTACGAGCAGTACTTC.